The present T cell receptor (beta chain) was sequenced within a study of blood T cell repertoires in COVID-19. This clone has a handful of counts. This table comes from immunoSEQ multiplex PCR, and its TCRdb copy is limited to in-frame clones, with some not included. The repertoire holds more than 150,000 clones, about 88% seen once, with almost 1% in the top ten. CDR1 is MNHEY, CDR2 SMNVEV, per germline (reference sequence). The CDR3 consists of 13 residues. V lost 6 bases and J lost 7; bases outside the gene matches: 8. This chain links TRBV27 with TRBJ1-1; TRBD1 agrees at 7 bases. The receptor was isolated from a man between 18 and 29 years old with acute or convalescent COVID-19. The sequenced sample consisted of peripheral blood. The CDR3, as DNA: TGTGCCAGCAGGGCCGGGACAGCCTTTGAAGCTTTCTTT. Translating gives CASRAGTAFEAFF.